The 18 T cell receptor beta chains below all came from one sample that was sequenced in a study of blood T cell repertoires in COVID-19. The assay was immunoSEQ multiplex PCR, and TCRdb's table has in-frame clones only and misses some. The sample comprises tens of thousands of clones, roughly 90% of which are singletons, and roughly 9.8% rests with the top ten. The sequenced sample consisted of peripheral blood. These receptors originate from an elderly woman with acute or convalescent COVID-19.

V usage is TRBV5-1 and J usage is TRBJ2-5; a weak D match, TRBD1 (6 bases). There are 16 residues in the CDR3. Per the germline V gene, CDR1 is SGHRS and CDR2 is YFSETQ. V was cut by 4 bases and J by 5 bases, with 21 bases left in between. As DNA, the CDR3 is TGCGCCAGCAGCCCAGGACAGAGATCCACTGGGGAGACCCAGTACTTC. Translation: CASSPGQRSTGETQYF.

V is TRBV5-4 and J is TRBJ1-2; 7 nucleotides line up with TRBD1. Per germline, CDR1 SGHNT and CDR2 YYREEE (reference sequence). This CDR3 comprises 14 residues. V was pared by 6 bases and J by 0 bases, with 5 bases of the junction left unmatched. CDR3 protein: CASKRDRPNYGYTF. The CDR3, as DNA: TGTGCCAGCAAACGGGACAGACCTAACTATGGCTACACCTTC.

This chain connects TRBV19 to TRBJ1-2, with 9 bases lining up with TRBD1. CDR3 length equals 14 residues. The germline gives CDR1 LNHDA, CDR2 SQIVND (reference sequence). V lost 4 bases to trimming and J lost 5 bases; unmatched junction nucleotides: 5. DNA for the CDR3: TGTGCCAGTAGTAGAGGACAGGGGCTTTATGGCTACACCTTC. Translated: CASSRGQGLYGYTF.

The chain combines TRBV6-5 with TRBJ1-2; D is ambiguous. CDR3 length equals 14 residues. Looked up from germline, CDR1 is MNHEY and CDR2 is SVGAGI. Trimming stripped 0 bases from V and 4 bases from J, with 9 bases between. This CDR3 is CASSYSRGIYGYTF. As DNA, the CDR3 is TGTGCCAGCAGTTACTCGCGAGGGATCTATGGCTACACCTTC.

The gene calls are TRBV9 and TRBJ1-1, with TRBD1 identical over 8 bases. CDR1 is SGDLS, CDR2 YYNGEE, per germline. V was pared by 0 bases and J by 5 bases, with 9 bases of the junction left unmatched. This CDR3 contains 16 residues. The CDR3 region is CASSVGGRGHRTEAFF. CDR3 coding DNA: TGTGCCAGCAGCGTAGGGGGCAGGGGGCATCGGACTGAAGCTTTCTTT.

CDR3 bases: TGTGCCAGCAGACCATGGGGCCTCTCTGGAAACACCATATATTTT. Protein product: CASRPWGLSGNTIYF. The genes are TRBV4-2 and TRBJ1-3, with D possibly matching TRBD1 (5 bases). Trimming removed 6 bases at V and 0 bases at J, with 12 bases between. The CDR3 covers 15 residues. The V gene's germline CDR1 is LGHNA and CDR2 YNFKEQ.

CDR3 nucleotide sequence: TGCGCCAGCAGCCAAGATTACAGGGGAGGCTCACCCCTCCACTTT. Its protein product is CASSQDYRGGSPLHF. J is TRBJ1-6 and V is TRBV4-3; 7 bases are a match to TRBD1. The germline V gene encodes CDR1 LGHNA and CDR2 YSLEER. CDR3 size: 15 residues. V shed 0 bases, J shed 10 bases, and the junction held 6 bases outside the gene matches.

This rearrangement joins TRBV5-1 to TRBJ2-1, with 10 bases lining up with TRBD2. Germline trimming cut 0 bases from V and 4 bases from J; bases unmatched to any gene: 7. Germline V gene sequence: CDR1 SGHRS, CDR2 YFSETQ. The CDR3 totals 17 residues. CDR3 bases: TGCGCCAGCAGCTTGGTTGGTGGAGCGGGGGGGTACAATGAGCAGTTCTTC. Its protein product is CASSLVGGAGGYNEQFF.

V is TRBV3-1 (or the pseudogene TRBV3-2) and J is TRBJ1-6; D ambiguous. The ends were cut back, 1 base at V and 10 bases at J, with 8 bases in the middle. CDR3 size: 13 residues. The V gene's germline CDR1 is LGHDT and CDR2 YNNKEL (reference sequence). CDR3 DNA: TGTGCCAGCAGCCAAGGTAGACTGTCACCCCTCCACTTT. As protein: CASSQGRLSPLHF.

The DNA for the CDR3 is TGTGCCAGCAGTTCGGGACAGGGGGCTTTAGGCTACACCTTC. Protein sequence: CASSSGQGALGYTF. The chain couples TRBV28 to TRBJ1-2, with TRBD1 matching over 12 bases. Trimming took 4 bases from V and 8 from J; bases not matched to a gene: 5. The CDR3 is 14 amino acids. CDR1 MDHEN and CDR2 SYDVKM come from the germline V gene.

This rearrangement joins TRBV19 to TRBJ1-1; D possibly corresponds to TRBD1 (5 bases). Trimming took 4 bases from V and 6 from J, leaving 15 bases between them. Germline-derived CDR1 and CDR2 are LNHDA and SQIVND (reference sequence). The CDR3 is 14 amino acids. The CDR3: CASSTLGGRAEAFF. In nucleotides, the CDR3 is TGTGCCAGTAGTACTTTGGGGGGGAGGGCTGAAGCTTTCTTT.

This sequence joins TRBV5-6 and TRBJ1-1; 7 nucleotides line up with TRBD1. V gave up 5 bases and J gave up 4 bases; unmatched junction bases: 11. From germline, CDR1 is SGHDT and CDR2 YYEEEE. The CDR3 runs to 15 residues. The DNA for the CDR3 is TGTGCCAGCAGTCGACAGGGAGAGAGAGGCACTGAAGCTTTCTTT. It encodes CASSRQGERGTEAFF.

The J gene is TRBJ2-3, the V gene TRBV5-1; a weak D match, TRBD1 (5 bases). Trimming cost V 0 bases and J 2 bases, with 13 bases left between them. Germline CDR1 is SGHRS and CDR2 is YFSETQ. The CDR3 loop spans 16 amino acids. The CDR3 region is CASSLGGQGSTDTQYF. CDR3 nucleotide sequence: TGCGCCAGCAGCTTGGGAGGCCAGGGATCCACAGATACGCAGTATTTT.

The gene calls are TRBV4-2 and TRBJ2-7; TRBD1 agrees at 7 bases. Germline CDR1 is LGHNA and CDR2 is YNFKEQ. V lost 1 base and J lost 3; bases outside the gene matches: 3. The CDR3 spans 14 residues. The CDR3 spells CASSQGQGNYEQYF. For the CDR3, the DNA is TGTGCCAGCAGCCAAGGACAGGGCAACTACGAGCAGTACTTC.

The chain links TRBV30 to TRBJ1-2; D not resolved. Trimming removed 2 bases at V and 4 bases at J, with 5 bases between. The CDR3 is made up of 11 amino acids. CDR1 and CDR2 (germline): GTSNPN, SVGIG (reference sequence). The CDR3 DNA reads as TGTGCCTGGAGTCTTAGCTATGGCTACACCTTC. Translation gives CAWSLSYGYTF.

The rearrangement uses TRBV6-2 or TRBV6-3 and TRBJ1-1; D not resolved. V was trimmed by 6 bases and J by 5 bases, leaving 19 bases between them. The CDR3 totals 15 residues. Germline V gene sequence: CDR1 MNHEY, CDR2 SVGEGT. The CDR3 protein is CASSPAKMERTEAFF. CDR3 DNA sequence: TGTGCCAGCAGCCCCGCCAAGATGGAGCGGACTGAAGCTTTCTTT.

This sequence joins TRBV5-8 and TRBJ2-7, with D perhaps TRBD2 (5 bases). This CDR3 has 13 residues. With 2 bases removed from V and 5 bases from J, the gap between germline ends came to 11 bases. Germline V lookup: CDR1 SGHTS, CDR2 YDEGEE. CDR3 in amino acids: CASSFRDFHEQYF. CDR3 bases: TGTGCCAGCAGCTTCCGGGATTTCCACGAGCAGTACTTC.

In the case of this clone: The identical CDR3 is also encoded by other nucleotide sequences in the sample. DNA of the CDR3: TGTGCCAGTAGTATAGGGACAGGGGACTACAATGAGCAGTTCTTC. Amino acids: CASSIGTGDYNEQFF. This sequence joins TRBV19 and TRBJ2-1; the match to TRBD1 covers 9 bases. Germline trimming cut 1 base from V and 3 bases from J; bases unmatched to any gene: 1. Germline V gene lookup returns CDR1 LNHDA and CDR2 SQIVND (reference sequence). The CDR3 contains 15 residues.